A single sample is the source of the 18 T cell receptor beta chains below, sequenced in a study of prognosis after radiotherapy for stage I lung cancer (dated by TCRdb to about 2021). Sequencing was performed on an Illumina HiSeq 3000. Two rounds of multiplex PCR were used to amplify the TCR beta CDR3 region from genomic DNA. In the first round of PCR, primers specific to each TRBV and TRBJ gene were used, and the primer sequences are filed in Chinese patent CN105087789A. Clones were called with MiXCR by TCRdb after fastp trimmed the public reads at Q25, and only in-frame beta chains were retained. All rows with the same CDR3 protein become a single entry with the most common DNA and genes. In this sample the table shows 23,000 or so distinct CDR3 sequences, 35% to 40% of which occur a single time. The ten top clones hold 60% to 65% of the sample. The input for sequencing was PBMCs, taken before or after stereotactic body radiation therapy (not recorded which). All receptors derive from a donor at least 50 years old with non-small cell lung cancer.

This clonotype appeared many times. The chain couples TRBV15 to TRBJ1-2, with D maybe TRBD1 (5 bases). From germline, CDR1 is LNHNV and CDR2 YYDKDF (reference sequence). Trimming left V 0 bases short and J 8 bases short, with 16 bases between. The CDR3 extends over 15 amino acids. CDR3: CATSRDSGAGRGYTF. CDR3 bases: TGTGCCACCAGCAGAGATTCCGGGGCCGGTCGGGGCTACACCTTC.

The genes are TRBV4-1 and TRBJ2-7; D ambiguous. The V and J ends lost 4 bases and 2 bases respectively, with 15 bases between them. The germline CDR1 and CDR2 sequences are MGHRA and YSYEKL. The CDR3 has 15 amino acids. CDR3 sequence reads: CASSLESAGTYEQYF. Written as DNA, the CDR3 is TGCGCCAGCAGCCTTGAGTCCGCCGGAACCTACGAGCAGTACTTC.

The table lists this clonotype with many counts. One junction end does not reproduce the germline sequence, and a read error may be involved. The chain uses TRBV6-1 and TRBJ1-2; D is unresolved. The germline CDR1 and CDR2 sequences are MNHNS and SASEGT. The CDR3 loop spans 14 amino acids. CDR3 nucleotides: TGTGCCAGCAGCCGAACCCCCACAAACTATGGCCACACCTTC. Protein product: CASSRTPTNYGHTF.

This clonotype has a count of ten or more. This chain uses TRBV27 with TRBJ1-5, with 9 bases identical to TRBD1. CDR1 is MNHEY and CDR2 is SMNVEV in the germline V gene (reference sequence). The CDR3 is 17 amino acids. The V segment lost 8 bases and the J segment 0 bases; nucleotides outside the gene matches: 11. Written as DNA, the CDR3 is TGTGCCAGCGGGCAATCGGGACAGGGTTATAGCAATCAGCCCCAGCATTTT. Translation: CASGQSGQGYSNQPQHF.

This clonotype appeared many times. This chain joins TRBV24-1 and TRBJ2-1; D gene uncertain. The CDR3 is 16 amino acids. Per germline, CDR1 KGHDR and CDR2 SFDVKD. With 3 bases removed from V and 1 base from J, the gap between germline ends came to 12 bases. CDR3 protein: CATSDRGAPSYNEQFF. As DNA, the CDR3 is TGTGCCACCAGTGATCGCGGCGCGCCGTCCTACAATGAGCAGTTCTTC.

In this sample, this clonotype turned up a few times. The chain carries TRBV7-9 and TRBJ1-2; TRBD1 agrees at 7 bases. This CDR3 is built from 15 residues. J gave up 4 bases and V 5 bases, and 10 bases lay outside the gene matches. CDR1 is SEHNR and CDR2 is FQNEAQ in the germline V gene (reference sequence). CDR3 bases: TGTGCCAGCAGCCTTTCCACTAGGGGGCTCTATGGCTACACCTTC. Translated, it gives CASSLSTRGLYGYTF.

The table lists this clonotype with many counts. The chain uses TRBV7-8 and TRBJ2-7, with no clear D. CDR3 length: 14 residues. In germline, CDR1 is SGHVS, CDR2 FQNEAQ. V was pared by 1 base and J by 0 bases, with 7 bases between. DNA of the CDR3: TGTGCCAGCAGCTTAGTGGGGTTCTCCTACGAGCAGTACTTC. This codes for CASSLVGFSYEQYF. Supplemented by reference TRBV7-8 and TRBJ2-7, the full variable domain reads GAGVSQSPRYKVAKRGQDVALRCDPISGHVSLFWYQQALGQGPEFLTYFQNEAQLDKSGLPSDRFFAERPEGSVSTLKIQRTQQEDSAVYLCASSLVGFSYEQYFGPGTRLTVT.

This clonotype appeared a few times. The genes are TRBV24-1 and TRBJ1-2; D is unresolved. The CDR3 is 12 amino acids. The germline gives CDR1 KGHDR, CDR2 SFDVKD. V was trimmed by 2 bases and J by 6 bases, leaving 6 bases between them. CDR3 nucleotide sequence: TGTGCCACCAGTGATTACCTCCATGGCTACACCTTC. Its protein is CATSDYLHGYTF.

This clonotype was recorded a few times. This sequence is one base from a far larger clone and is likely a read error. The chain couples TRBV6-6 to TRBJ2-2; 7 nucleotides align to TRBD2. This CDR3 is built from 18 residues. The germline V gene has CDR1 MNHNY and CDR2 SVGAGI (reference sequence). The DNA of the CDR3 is TGTGCCAGCATTTACTCGACGCTTGGGGGAGGGCACACCGGGGAGCTGTTTTTT. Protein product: CASIYSTLGGGHTGELFF.

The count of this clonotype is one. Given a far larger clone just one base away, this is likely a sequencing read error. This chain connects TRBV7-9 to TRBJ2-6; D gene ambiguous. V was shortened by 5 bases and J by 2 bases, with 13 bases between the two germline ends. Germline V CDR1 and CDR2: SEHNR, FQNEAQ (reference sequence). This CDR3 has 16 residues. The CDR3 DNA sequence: TGTGCCAGCAGCCCAAAGACCGCTCCTGGGGCCAACGTCCTGACTTTC. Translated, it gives CASSPKTAPGANVLTF.

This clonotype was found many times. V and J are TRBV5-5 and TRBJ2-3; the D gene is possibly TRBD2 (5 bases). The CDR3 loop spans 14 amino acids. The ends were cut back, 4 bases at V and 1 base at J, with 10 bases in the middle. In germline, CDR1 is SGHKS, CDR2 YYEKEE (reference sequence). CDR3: CASSISSGTDTQYF. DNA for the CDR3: TGTGCCAGCAGCATTAGTAGCGGCACAGATACGCAGTATTTT.

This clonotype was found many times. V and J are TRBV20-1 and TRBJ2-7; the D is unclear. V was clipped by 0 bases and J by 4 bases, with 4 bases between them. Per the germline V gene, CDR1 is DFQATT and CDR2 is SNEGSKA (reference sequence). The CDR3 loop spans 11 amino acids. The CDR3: CSARDSYEQYF. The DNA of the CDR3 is TGCAGTGCTAGAGATTCTTACGAGCAGTACTTC.

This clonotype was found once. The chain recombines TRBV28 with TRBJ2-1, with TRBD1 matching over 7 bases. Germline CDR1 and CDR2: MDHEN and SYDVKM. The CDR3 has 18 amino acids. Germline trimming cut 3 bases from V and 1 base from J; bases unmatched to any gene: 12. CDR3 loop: CASSFGSGDRESYNEQFF. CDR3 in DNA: TGTGCCAGCAGTTTTGGTTCGGGTGACAGGGAGTCCTACAATGAGCAGTTCTTC. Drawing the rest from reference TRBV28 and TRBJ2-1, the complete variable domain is DVKVTQSSRYLVKRTGEKVFLECVQDMDHENMFWYRQDPGLGLRLIYFSYDVKMKEKGDIPEGYSVSREKKERFSLILESASTNQTSMYLCASSFGSGDRESYNEQFFGPGTRLTVL.

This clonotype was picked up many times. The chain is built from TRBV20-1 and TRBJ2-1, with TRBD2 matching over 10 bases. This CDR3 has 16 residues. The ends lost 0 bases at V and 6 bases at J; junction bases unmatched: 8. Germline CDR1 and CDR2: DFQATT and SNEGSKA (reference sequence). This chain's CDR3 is CSARDRRLAGVNEQFF. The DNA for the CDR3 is TGCAGTGCTAGAGATAGGCGGCTAGCGGGAGTCAATGAGCAGTTCTTC.

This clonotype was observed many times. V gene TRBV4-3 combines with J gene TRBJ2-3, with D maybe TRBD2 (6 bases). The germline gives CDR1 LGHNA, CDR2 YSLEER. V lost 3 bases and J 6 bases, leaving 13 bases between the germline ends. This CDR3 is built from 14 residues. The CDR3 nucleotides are TGCGCCAGCAGCCATGGAGGGCCGGCGGATACGCAGTATTTT. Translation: CASSHGGPADTQYF.

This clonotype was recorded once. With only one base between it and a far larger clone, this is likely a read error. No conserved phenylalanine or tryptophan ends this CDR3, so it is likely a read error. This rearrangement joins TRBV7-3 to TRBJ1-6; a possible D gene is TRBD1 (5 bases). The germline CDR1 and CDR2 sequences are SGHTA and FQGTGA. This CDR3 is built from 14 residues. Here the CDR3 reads CASSHRFIRSPLHL. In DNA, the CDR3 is TGCGCCAGCAGTCACAGGTTCATACGGTCACCCCTCCACCTT.

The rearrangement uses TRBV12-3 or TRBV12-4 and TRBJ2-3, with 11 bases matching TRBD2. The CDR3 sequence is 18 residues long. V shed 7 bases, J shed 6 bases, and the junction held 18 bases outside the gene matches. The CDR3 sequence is CASTERLAGKVSKDTQYF. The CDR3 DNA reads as TGTGCCAGCACCGAGCGACTAGCGGGAAAAGTAAGCAAGGATACGCAGTATTTT.

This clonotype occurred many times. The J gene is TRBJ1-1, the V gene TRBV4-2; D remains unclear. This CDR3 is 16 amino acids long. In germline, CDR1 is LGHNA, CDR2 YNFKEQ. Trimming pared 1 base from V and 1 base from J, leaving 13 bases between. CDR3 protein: CASSQGRNLRNTEAFF. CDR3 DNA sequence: TGTGCCAGCAGCCAAGGCAGAAACCTAAGGAACACTGAAGCTTTCTTT.